The rows below give T cell receptor beta chains drawn from one sample of a study of cytomegalovirus exposure and HLA in healthy donors. This table comes from immunoSEQ multiplex PCR, and its TCRdb copy is limited to in-frame clones, with some not included. The data show about 170,000 clones, about 79% seen once. Sequenced input: PBMCs. These TCRs come from a female donor in good health and CMV-seronegative. The CDR3 runs from the conserved cysteine through the conserved F or W. A D gene is named only where the DNA matches it firmly. Only some rows state a clone size, as once, few, many or a class for expanded clones.

J: TRBJ1-1; D: TRBD1; V: TRBV4-2; size: NA; DNA: TGTGCCAGCAGCCAAGATAGGGCCTACGGACAGGGGAACACTGAAGCTTTCTTT; CDR3: CASSQDRAYGQGNTEAFF
J: TRBJ2-1; D: TRBD2; V: TRBV9; size: NA; DNA: TGTGCCAGCAGCGTTGGACTAGCGGGGGGGCTCTACAATGAGCAGTTCTTC; CDR3: CASSVGLAGGLYNEQFF
J: TRBJ2-4; D: TRBD1; V: TRBV7-2; size: few; DNA: TGTGCCAGCAGCACCAGGACAGGGCACCTTGAAAACAGTCAGTACTTC; CDR3: CASSTRTGHLENSQYF
J: TRBJ2-7; D: TRBD2; V: TRBV28; size: NA; DNA: TGTGCCAGCAGTGGGAGACTAGCGGGAGTAAGCCCCCACGAGCAGTACTTC; CDR3: CASSGRLAGVSPHEQYF
J: TRBJ2-5; D: NA; V: TRBV29-1; size: NA; DNA: TGCAGCACGCGGCTGGGTACGGAGACCCAGTACTTC; CDR3: CSTRLGTETQYF
J: TRBJ2-5; D: NA; V: TRBV4-2; size: NA; DNA: TGTGCCAGCAGCCAAGATGGTACTGAACAAGAGACCCAGTACTTC; CDR3: CASSQDGTEQETQYF
J: TRBJ2-3; D: NA; V: TRBV28; size: NA; DNA: TGTGCCGGAAGGGGTGCACTGTGGGATACGCAGTATTTT; CDR3: CAGRGALWDTQYF
J: TRBJ1-5; D: NA; V: TRBV30; size: NA; DNA: TGTGCCTGGAGTGTAGACGACTCACAGCCCCAGCATTTT; CDR3: CAWSVDDSQPQHF
J: TRBJ2-7; D: TRBD2; V: TRBV6-5; size: NA; DNA: TGTGCCAGCAGCTGGACGGGGGGGCGAGGCTACGAGCAGTACTTC; CDR3: CASSWTGGRGYEQYF
J: TRBJ1-5; D: NA; V: TRBV7-2; size: NA; DNA: TGTGCCAGCAGCTCCCGTTCGGGGGGGGATCAGCCCCAGCATTTT; CDR3: CASSSRSGGDQPQHF
J: TRBJ2-3; D: NA; V: TRBV7-2; size: once; DNA: TGTGCCACCGGGGGAGTGTTGACAGATACGCAGTATTTT; CDR3: CATGGVLTDTQYF
J: TRBJ2-3; D: TRBD1; V: TRBV4-1; size: once; DNA: TGCGCCAGCAGCCAAGCGGACAGGGTCGAATTAGATACGCAGTATTTT; CDR3: CASSQADRVELDTQYF
J: TRBJ2-1; D: TRBD2; V: TRBV19; size: NA; DNA: TGTGCCAGTAGTATTGGCGGGAGTAAAGGTTATGAGCAGTTCTTC; CDR3: CASSIGGSKGYEQFF
J: TRBJ2-3; D: TRBD2; V: TRBV28; size: NA; DNA: TGTGCCAGCAGTTCGTCGACTAGCGGGATGGCAGATACGCAGTATTTT; CDR3: CASSSSTSGMADTQYF
J: TRBJ2-1; D: TRBD2; V: TRBV19; size: NA; DNA: TGTGCCAGTAGTAATCAGCGGGGGAGCTCCTACAATGAGCAGTTCTTC; CDR3: CASSNQRGSSYNEQFF
J: TRBJ1-3; D: NA; V: TRBV5-5; size: NA; DNA: TGTGCCAGCACCTCGAACCCACAGGGTCGAAACACCATATATTTT; CDR3: CASTSNPQGRNTIYF
J: TRBJ2-2; D: NA; V: TRBV5-4; size: NA; DNA: TGTGCCAGCAGCTTGGGGGGCCCCGGGTCCGGGGAGCTGTTTTTT; CDR3: CASSLGGPGSGELFF
J: TRBJ1-2; D: NA; V: TRBV7-2; size: NA; DNA: TGTGCCAGCAGCTTAGACGGGGGGACCGGATATGGCTACACCTTC; CDR3: CASSLDGGTGYGYTF
J: TRBJ2-2; D: NA; V: TRBV19; size: NA; DNA: TGTGCCAGTAGTTTCCAGGGCGACACCGGGGAGCTGTTTTTT; CDR3: CASSFQGDTGELFF
J: TRBJ1-1; D: TRBD1; V: TRBV7-9; size: NA; DNA: TGTGCCAGCAGCACGACAGGGGGCCAGAACACTGAAGCTTTCTTT; CDR3: CASSTTGGQNTEAFF
J: TRBJ2-5; D: TRBD2; V: TRBV7-6; size: NA; DNA: TGTGCCAGCAGCCCGGGAGGGGGCCAGTACTTC; CDR3: CASSPGGGQYF
J: TRBJ1-3; D: TRBD1; V: TRBV11-2; size: few; DNA: TGTGCCAGCAGCTACCCCCGGGACAGGGGTGGAAACACCATATATTTT; CDR3: CASSYPRDRGGNTIYF
J: TRBJ2-2; D: NA; V: TRBV30; size: NA; DNA: TGTGCCTGGAACTTTGGTCGCGGGGCCGGGGAGCTGTTTTTT; CDR3: CAWNFGRGAGELFF
J: TRBJ1-2; D: NA; V: TRBV5-1; size: once; DNA: TGCGCCAGCAGCCCGGGACAACTTTCTGGCTACACCTTC; CDR3: CASSPGQLSGYTF
J: TRBJ2-7; D: TRBD2; V: TRBV4-2; size: few; DNA: TGTGCCAGCAGCCAAGGACGCGGGGGGCCTAATAACTTC; CDR3: CASSQGRGGPNNF
J: TRBJ1-6; D: TRBD1; V: TRBV18; size: few; DNA: TGTGCCAGCTCACCAAGGACAGGGGATAATTCACCCCTCCACTTT; CDR3: CASSPRTGDNSPLHF
J: TRBJ1-2; D: NA; V: TRBV18; size: NA; DNA: TGTGCCAGCTCTTTCGACAGGTCCGATTCTGGCTACACCTTC; CDR3: CASSFDRSDSGYTF
J: TRBJ2-3; D: NA; V: TRBV11-2; size: few; DNA: TGTGCCAGCAGCACTTCGGGGAGCTTCGATACGCAGTATTTT; CDR3: CASSTSGSFDTQYF
J: TRBJ2-4; D: NA; V: TRBV6-5; size: NA; DNA: TGTGCCAGCAGTTACTCGGGGAGTCAGTACTTC; CDR3: CASSYSGSQYF
J: TRBJ1-1; D: TRBD1; V: TRBV6-1; size: NA; DNA: TGTGCCAGCAGTGAAGTACAGGGGACTGAAGCTTTCTTT; CDR3: CASSEVQGTEAFF
J: TRBJ2-7; D: TRBD2; V: TRBV30; size: NA; DNA: TGTGCCTGGAGTAGCGGGGCGTTCGGCTCCTACGAGCAGTACTTC; CDR3: CAWSSGAFGSYEQYF
J: TRBJ2-5; D: TRBD1; V: TRBV2; size: few; DNA: TGTGCCAGCAGTACAGGGGGAAACCAAGAGACCCAGTACTTC; CDR3: CASSTGGNQETQYF
J: TRBJ2-7; D: TRBD1; V: TRBV27; size: NA; DNA: TGTGCCAGCTCCCTTAAGCACGACAGGGTGTACGAGCAGTACTTC; CDR3: CASSLKHDRVYEQYF
J: TRBJ2-3; D: NA; V: TRBV6-1; size: NA; DNA: TGTGCCAGCAGTGAAGCCGCCACGCGATTCACAGATACGCAGTATTTT; CDR3: CASSEAATRFTDTQYF
J: TRBJ2-1; D: NA; V: TRBV7-2; size: NA; DNA: TGTGCCAGCAGGCCGGGACTTCAAAATGAGCAGTTCTTC; CDR3: CASRPGLQNEQFF
J: TRBJ1-3; D: TRBD1; V: TRBV4-2; size: NA; DNA: TGTGCCAGCAGCCCCGGCAGGGGGGATGGAAACACCATATATTTT; CDR3: CASSPGRGDGNTIYF
J: TRBJ2-4; D: TRBD2; V: TRBV19; size: few; DNA: TGTGCCAGTAGTATAGGTAGCGGGAGGGCCTTAGACATTCAGTACTTC; CDR3: CASSIGSGRALDIQYF
J: TRBJ1-5; D: NA; V: TRBV19; size: NA; DNA: TGTGCCAGTAGCCGGACGACAGGATCGGGCCAGCCCCAGCATTTT; CDR3: CASSRTTGSGQPQHF
J: TRBJ2-2; D: TRBD1; V: TRBV5-6; size: NA; DNA: TGTGCCACCAATTTGGATCGGGGGACAGGCTACACCGGGGAGCTGTTTTTT; CDR3: CATNLDRGTGYTGELFF
J: TRBJ2-3; D: TRBD1; V: TRBV4-1; size: NA; DNA: TGCGCCAGCAGCCAAGAGGGACAGCGTCTTACGCAGTATTTT; CDR3: CASSQEGQRLTQYF
J: TRBJ2-5; D: NA; V: TRBV25-1; size: NA; DNA: TGTGCCAGCAGTGAATCCCGACAGTATCCTCAAGAGACCCAGTACTTC; CDR3: CASSESRQYPQETQYF